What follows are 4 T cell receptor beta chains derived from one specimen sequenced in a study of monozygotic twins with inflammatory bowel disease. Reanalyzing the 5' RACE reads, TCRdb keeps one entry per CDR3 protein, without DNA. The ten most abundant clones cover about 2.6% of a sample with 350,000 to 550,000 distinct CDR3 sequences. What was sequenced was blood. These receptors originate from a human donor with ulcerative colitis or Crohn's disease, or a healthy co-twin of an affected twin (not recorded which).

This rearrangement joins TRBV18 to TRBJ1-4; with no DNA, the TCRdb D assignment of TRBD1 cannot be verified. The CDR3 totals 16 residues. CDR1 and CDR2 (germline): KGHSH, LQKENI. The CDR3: CASSPPGQGRVEKLFF.

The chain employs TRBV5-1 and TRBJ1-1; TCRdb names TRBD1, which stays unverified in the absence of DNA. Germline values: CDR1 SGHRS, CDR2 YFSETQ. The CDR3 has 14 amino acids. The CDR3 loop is CASSPDRMITEAFF.

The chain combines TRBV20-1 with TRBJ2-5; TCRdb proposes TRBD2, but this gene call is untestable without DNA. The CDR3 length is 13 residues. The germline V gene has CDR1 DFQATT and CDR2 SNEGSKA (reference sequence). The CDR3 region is CSATSGGAETQYF.

CDR3: CASSIGQGFNEQFF. The chain uses TRBV28 and TRBJ2-1; TCRdb's D call, TRBD1, is unchecked because there is no DNA. The CDR3 has 14 residues. From germline, CDR1 is MDHEN and CDR2 SYDVKM.